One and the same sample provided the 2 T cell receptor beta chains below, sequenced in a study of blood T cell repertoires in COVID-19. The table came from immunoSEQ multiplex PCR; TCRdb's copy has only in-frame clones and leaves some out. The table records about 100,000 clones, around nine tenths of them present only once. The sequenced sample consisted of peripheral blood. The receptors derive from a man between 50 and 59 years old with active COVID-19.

The CDR3 DNA sequence: TGTGCCAGCAGTCCCGTCCAAGGGACAGGAGGAAATGAGCAGTTCTTC. This translates into CASSPVQGTGGNEQFF. The rearrangement uses TRBV28 and TRBJ2-1; 8 nucleotides agree with TRBD1. The ends lost 5 bases at V and 7 bases at J; junction bases unmatched: 13. This CDR3 spans 16 amino acids. Germline CDR1 reads MDHEN; CDR2 reads SYDVKM.

The CDR3 region is CASSQLLAGGVNTGELFF. The CDR3 nucleotides read TGCGCCAGCAGCCAGTTACTAGCGGGGGGGGTGAACACCGGGGAGCTGTTTTTT. V usage is TRBV4-3 and J usage is TRBJ2-2; TRBD2 aligns across 13 bases. The CDR3 has 18 residues. V trimming: 3 bases; J trimming: 1 base; junction bases outside the gene matches: 5. The V gene's germline CDR1 is LGHNA and CDR2 YSLEER.